One TCR beta chain is described in this entry. The CDR3 is made up of 13 amino acids. CDR1 and CDR2 (germline): MNHEY, SVGAGI. The J segment lost 4 bases and the V segment lost 5 bases, leaving 1 base of the junction unmatched. Extraction and reverse transcription of RNA yielded cDNA as the sequencing template. Data came from immunoSEQ multiplex PCR; TCRdb stores just in-frame clones and leaves some out. The sample lists about 200,000 clones, about two fifths seen once, with just under 0.5% in the top ten. The sample is drawn from a study of CD8+ T cells in alopecia areata. The overall study: Severity in treated patients was scored by percentage of scalp area affected.

Treatment given: oral pan-JAK inhibitor, 5-10 mg twice daily. The receptor was derived from a human donor with alopecia areata. The sample consisted of CD4+ T cells sorted from blood, taken between weeks 30 and 35, from a patient treated with tofacitinib. This rearrangement joins TRBV6-5 to TRBJ1-2, with 10 bases matching TRBD1. The chain's CDR3 is CASSRDRGYGYTF. The DNA for the CDR3 is TGTGCCAGCAGTCGGGACAGGGGCTATGGCTACACCTTC.